This T cell receptor beta chain stems from a study of shared clonotypes between healthy human individuals. CDR3 length: 16 amino acids. V shed 1 base and J shed 2 bases, with 11 bases lying between them. Germline CDR1 reads MNHEY; CDR2 reads SMNVEV (reference sequence). Method: immunoSEQ multiplex PCR; TCRdb's copy keeps in-frame clones and lacks some. The sample has a few million clones, more than 85% seen once. The sequence came from a man aged 18-30 years in good health. Some clones in this sample may be carry-over from other donors' samples. Input material: naive CD4+ T cells from PBMCs. Subset of the sample: CD45RA+ positively selected. The chain couples TRBV27 to TRBJ2-2; D ambiguous. The CDR3 sequence is CASSLLAVHNTGELFF. For the CDR3, the DNA is TGTGCCAGCAGTTTATTGGCGGTCCACAACACCGGGGAGCTGTTTTTT.